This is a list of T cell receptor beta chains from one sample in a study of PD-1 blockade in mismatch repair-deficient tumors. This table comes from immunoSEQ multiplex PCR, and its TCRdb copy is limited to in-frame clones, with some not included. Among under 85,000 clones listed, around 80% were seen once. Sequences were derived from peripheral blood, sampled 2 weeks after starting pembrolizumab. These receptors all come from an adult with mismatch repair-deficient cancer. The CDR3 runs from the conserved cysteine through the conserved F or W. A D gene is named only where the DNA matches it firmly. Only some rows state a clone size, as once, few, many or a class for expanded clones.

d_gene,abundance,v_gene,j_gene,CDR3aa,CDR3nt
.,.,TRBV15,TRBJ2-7,CATSKPRGPRSF,TGTGCCACCAGCAAGCCCCGGGGACCCAGAAGTTTC
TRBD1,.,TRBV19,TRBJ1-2,CASSSPDRGPYGYTF,TGTGCCAGTAGTTCCCCCGACAGGGGGCCCTATGGCTACACCTTC
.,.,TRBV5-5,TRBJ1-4,CASQGLQHNEKLFF,TGTGCCAGCCAGGGGCTCCAGCATAATGAAAAACTGTTTTTT
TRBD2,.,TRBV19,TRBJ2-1,CASSMVSSGFSYNEQFF,TGTGCCAGTAGTATGGTCTCTAGCGGATTTTCCTACAATGAGCAGTTCTTC
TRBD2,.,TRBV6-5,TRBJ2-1,CASSRKSGSLNEQFF,TGTGCCAGCAGTCGCAAAAGCGGGAGCTTGAATGAGCAGTTCTTC
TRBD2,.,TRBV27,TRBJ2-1,CASSSGLAGNEQFF,TGTGCCAGCAGTTCGGGACTAGCGGGCAATGAGCAGTTCTTC
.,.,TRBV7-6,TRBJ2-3,CASSSQPNTDTQYF,TGTGCCAGCAGCTCCCAACCTAACACAGATACGCAGTATTTT
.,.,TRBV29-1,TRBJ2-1,CSVYGHSSYNEQFF,TGCAGCGTTTACGGTCATAGCTCCTACAATGAGCAGTTCTTC
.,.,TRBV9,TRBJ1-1,CASSPTTTRMNTEAFF,TGTGCCAGCAGCCCCACGACGACACGCATGAACACTGAAGCTTTCTTT
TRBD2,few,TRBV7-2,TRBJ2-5,CASSYRAGGGETQYF,TGTGCCAGCAGCTATCGAGCGGGAGGCGGGGAGACCCAGTACTTC
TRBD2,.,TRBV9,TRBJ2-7,CASSVDLGGYEQYF,TGTGCCAGCAGCGTAGATCTGGGAGGGTACGAGCAGTACTTC
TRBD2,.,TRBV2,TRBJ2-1,CASEGLAENNEQFF,TGTGCCAGCGAGGGACTAGCGGAAAACAATGAGCAGTTCTTC
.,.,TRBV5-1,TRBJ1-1,CASSYGQNTEAFF,TGCGCCAGCAGCTATGGACAGAACACTGAAGCTTTCTTT
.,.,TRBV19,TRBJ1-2,CASSIGKGTDNYGYTF,TGTGCCAGTAGTATAGGTAAGGGGACTGATAACTATGGCTACACCTTC
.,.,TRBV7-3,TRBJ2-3,CASSSGMSGDTQYF,TGTGCCAGCAGCTCGGGGATGAGCGGAGATACGCAGTATTTT